This TCR beta chain was profiled in a study of T-cell memory formation after mild COVID-19. Findings of the study overall: Mainly CM and EM harbored the contracting CD4+ clones; mainly EMRA harbored the CD8+ ones.

Using its own MiXCR run on the 5' RACE reads, TCRdb lists one record per CDR3 protein. Of around 250,000 distinct CDR3 sequences listed, 16% were seen once; the top ten hold 20% to 25%. Deletions cut 4 bases from V and 1 base from J, with 7 bases between. Germline V gene data show CDR1 as SNHLY and CDR2 as FYNNEI. The CDR3 spans 13 residues. This clonotype was counted a few times. Its matching antigen is unknown. This chain connects TRBV2 to TRBJ2-5; D is unclear. The specimen was PBMCs or a T cell subset sorted from them (not recorded which). The receptor's source is a man aged 18 to 29 who had mild COVID-19 (a few samples of this study predate the infection). Cell type and time point are not known. Here the CDR3 reads CASSGTIQETQYF. The CDR3 nucleotides are TGTGCCAGCAGTGGAACTATCCAAGAGACCCAGTACTTC.